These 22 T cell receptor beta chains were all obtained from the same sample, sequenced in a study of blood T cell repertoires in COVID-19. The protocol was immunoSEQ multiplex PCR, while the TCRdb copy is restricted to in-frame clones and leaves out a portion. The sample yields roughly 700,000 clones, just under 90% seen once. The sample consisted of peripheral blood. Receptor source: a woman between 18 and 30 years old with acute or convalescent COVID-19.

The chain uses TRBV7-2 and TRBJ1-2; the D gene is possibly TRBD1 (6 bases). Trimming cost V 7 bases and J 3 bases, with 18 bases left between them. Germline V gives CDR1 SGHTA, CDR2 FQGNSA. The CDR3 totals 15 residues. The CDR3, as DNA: TGTGCCAGCACCGACGACCGGGACACCTACTATGGCTACACCTTC. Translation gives CASTDDRDTYYGYTF.

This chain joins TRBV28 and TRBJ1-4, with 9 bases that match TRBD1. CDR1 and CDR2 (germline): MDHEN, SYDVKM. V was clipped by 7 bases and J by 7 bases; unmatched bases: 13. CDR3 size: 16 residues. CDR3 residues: CASTAPSGTGFEKLFF. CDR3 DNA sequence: TGTGCCAGCACCGCTCCCTCCGGGACAGGGTTTGAAAAACTGTTTTTT.

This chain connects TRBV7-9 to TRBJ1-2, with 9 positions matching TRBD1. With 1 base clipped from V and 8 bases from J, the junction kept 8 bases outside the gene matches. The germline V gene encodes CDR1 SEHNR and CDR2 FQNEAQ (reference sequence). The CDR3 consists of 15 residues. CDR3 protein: CASSLEPGQGWGYTF. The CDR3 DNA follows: TGTGCCAGCAGCTTAGAGCCGGGACAGGGCTGGGGCTACACCTTC.

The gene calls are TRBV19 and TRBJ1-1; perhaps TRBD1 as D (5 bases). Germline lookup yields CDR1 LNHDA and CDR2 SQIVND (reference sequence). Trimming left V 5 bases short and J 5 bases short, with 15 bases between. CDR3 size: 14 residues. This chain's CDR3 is CASSGWREGTEAFF. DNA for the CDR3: TGTGCCAGTAGTGGTTGGAGGGAGGGGACTGAAGCTTTCTTT.

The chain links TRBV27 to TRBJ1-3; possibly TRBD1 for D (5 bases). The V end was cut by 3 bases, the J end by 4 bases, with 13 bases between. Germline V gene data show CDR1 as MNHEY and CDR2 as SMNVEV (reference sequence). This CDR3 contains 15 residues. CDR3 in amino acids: CASSLGGGRGNTIYF. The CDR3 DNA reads TGTGCCAGCAGTTTGGGGGGTGGTCGAGGAAACACCATATATTTT.

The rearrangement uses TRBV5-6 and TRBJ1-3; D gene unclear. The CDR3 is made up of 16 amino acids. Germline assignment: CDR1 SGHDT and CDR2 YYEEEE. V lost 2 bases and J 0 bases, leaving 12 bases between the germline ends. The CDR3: CASSFQTGSSGNTIYF. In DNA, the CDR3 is TGTGCCAGCAGCTTCCAGACCGGGAGCTCTGGAAACACCATATATTTT.

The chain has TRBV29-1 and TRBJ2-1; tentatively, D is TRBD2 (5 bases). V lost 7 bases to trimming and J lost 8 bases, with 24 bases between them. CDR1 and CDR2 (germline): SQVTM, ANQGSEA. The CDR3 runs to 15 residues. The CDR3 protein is CSARTSRTRRYEQFF. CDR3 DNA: TGCAGCGCCCGCACAAGTAGGACCCGGAGGTATGAGCAGTTCTTC.

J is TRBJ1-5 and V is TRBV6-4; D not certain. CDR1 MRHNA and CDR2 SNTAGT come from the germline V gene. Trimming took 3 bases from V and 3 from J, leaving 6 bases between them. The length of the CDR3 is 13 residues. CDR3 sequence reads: CASSEQDNQPQHF. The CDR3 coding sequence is TGTGCCAGCAGTGAGCAGGACAATCAGCCCCAGCATTTT.

CDR3 DNA: TGTGCCAGCAGTAGGGGACAGGGCAGCTATGGCTACACCTTC. Translating gives CASSRGQGSYGYTF. The rearrangement links TRBV6-5 to TRBJ1-2, with TRBD1 matching over 9 bases. Germline CDR1 and CDR2: MNHEY and SVGAGI. V shed 5 bases, J shed 4 bases, and the junction held 5 bases outside the gene matches. The CDR3 covers 14 residues.

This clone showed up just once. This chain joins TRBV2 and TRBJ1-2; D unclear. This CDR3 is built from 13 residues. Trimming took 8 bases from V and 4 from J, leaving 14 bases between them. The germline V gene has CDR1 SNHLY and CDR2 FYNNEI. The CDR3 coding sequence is TGTGCCAGCGCCGCGGTGAGTGGCTATGGCTACACCTTC. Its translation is CASAAVSGYGYTF.

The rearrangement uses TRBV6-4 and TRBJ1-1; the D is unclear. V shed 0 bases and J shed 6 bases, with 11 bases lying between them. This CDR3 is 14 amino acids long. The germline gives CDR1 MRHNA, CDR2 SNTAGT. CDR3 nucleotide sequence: TGTGCCAGCAGTGACTCGACCTTCGGGGCTGAAGCTTTCTTT. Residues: CASSDSTFGAEAFF.

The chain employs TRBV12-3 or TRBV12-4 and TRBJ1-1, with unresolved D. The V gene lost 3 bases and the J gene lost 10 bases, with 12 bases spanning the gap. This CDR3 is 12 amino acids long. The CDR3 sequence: CASSFGGSGAFF. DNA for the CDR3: TGTGCCAGCAGTTTTGGAGGATCAGGAGCTTTCTTT.

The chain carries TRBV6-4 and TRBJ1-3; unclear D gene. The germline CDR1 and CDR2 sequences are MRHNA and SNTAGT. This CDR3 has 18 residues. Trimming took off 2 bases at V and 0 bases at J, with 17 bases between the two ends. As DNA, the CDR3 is TGTGCCAGCAGTGACGTTAGAGTTAGGCGGTACTCTGGAAACACCATATATTTT. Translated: CASSDVRVRRYSGNTIYF.

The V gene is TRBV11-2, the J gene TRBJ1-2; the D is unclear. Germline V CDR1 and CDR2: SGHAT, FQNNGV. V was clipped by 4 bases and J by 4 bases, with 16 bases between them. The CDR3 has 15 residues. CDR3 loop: CASSSPGSFLYGYTF. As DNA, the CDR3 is TGTGCCAGCAGCTCCCCGGGGTCGTTCCTCTATGGCTACACCTTC.

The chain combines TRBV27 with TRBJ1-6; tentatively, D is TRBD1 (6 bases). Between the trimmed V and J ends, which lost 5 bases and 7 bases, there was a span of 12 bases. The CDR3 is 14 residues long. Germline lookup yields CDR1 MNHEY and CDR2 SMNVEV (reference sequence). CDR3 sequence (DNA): TGTGCCAGCAGTCCCCCGACAGGCAATTCACCCCTCCACTTT. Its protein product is CASSPPTGNSPLHF.

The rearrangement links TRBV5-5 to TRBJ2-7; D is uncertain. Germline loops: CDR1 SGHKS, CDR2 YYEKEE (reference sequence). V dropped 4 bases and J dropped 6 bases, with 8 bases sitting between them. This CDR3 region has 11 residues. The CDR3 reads CASSRGLEQYF. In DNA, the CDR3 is TGTGCCAGCAGCCGCGGCCTCGAGCAGTACTTC.

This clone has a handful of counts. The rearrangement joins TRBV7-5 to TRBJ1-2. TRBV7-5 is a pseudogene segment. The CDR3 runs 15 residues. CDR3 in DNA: TGTGCCAGAAGCCCCTACCCCCGGGGGGTCTATGGCTACACCTTC. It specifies CARSPYPRGVYGYTF.

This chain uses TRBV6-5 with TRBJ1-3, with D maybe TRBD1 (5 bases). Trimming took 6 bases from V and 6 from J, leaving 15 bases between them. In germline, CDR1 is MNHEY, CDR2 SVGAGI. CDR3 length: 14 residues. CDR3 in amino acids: CASSPGSVPNTIYF. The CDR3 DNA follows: TGTGCCAGCAGCCCAGGGTCCGTTCCAAACACCATATATTTT.

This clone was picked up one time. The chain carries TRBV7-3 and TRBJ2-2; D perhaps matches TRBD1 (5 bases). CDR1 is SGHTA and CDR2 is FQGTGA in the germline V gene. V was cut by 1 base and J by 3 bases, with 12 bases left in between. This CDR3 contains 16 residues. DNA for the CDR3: TGTGCCAGCAGCTTAAGGGCAGGGTCGGACACCGGGGAGCTGTTTTTT. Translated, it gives CASSLRAGSDTGELFF.

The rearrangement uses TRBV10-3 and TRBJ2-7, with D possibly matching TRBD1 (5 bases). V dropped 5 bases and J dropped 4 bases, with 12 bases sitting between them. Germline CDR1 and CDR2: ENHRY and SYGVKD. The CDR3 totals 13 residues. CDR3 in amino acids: CAISPQQVYEQYF. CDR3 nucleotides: TGTGCCATCAGTCCACAACAGGTTTACGAGCAGTACTTC.

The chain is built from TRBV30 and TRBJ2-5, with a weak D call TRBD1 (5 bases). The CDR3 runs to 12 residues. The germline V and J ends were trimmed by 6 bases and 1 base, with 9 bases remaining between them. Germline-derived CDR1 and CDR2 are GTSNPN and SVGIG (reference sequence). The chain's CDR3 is CACTDSQETQYF. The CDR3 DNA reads TGTGCCTGTACCGACAGCCAAGAGACCCAGTACTTC.

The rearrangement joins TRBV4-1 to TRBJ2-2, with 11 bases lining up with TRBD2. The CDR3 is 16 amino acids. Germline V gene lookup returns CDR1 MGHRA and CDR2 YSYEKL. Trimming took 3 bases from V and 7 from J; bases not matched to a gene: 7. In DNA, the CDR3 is TGCGCCAGCAGCCAGTATAGCGGGGGGGCCATCGGGGAGCTGTTTTTT. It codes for CASSQYSGGAIGELFF.